This T cell receptor (beta chain) emerged from a study of PD-L1 blockade in urothelial cancer. Study-wide context: Blood analysis was done at 3 weeks (second dose) and 6 weeks after treatment began.

This clone was recorded only once. Every PCR received spiked-in synthetic TCR analog templates. Here immunoSEQ multiplex PCR was the method, and the copy in TCRdb shows in-frame clones only, minus some. The sample carries under 120,000 clones, 70% to 85% recorded once. Germline V gene lookup returns CDR1 LNHDA and CDR2 SQIVND (reference sequence). J was trimmed by 5 bases and V by 4 bases; bases with no gene match: 7. The CDR3 contains 15 residues. This sequence joins TRBV19 and TRBJ2-1, with 8 nucleotides matching TRBD2. This sequence originates from a man aged 50-60 years with urothelial cancer. The specimen was PBMCs, collected around atezolizumab (anti-PD-L1) treatment. In DNA form, the CDR3 reads TGTGCCAGTAGTACCAGAGCGGGAGAAAACAATGAGCAGTTCTTC. Its protein is CASSTRAGENNEQFF.